Below are 27 T cell receptor beta chains sequenced from a single sample in a study of cytomegalovirus exposure and HLA in healthy donors. PCR employed 60 Vbeta and 13 Jbeta primers. The assay was immunoSEQ multiplex PCR, and TCRdb's table has in-frame clones only and misses some. The clone table shows 100,000 to 150,000 clones, with the ten largest holding around 1.5%. Input material: PBMCs. These receptor sequences come from a woman in her forties in good health and CMV-seronegative.

The chain employs TRBV18 and TRBJ1-2; 10 nucleotides agree with TRBD1. This CDR3 is 15 amino acids long. V trimming: 0 bases; J trimming: 7 bases; junction bases outside the gene matches: 5. Germline-derived CDR1 and CDR2 are KGHSH and LQKENI. CDR3 protein: CASSPPETGGRGYTF. CDR3 DNA sequence: TGTGCCAGCTCACCACCGGAGACAGGGGGCCGTGGCTACACCTTC.

The chain uses TRBV7-8 and TRBJ2-2, with 7 bases identical to TRBD1. The CDR3 length is 14 residues. In germline, CDR1 is SGHVS, CDR2 FQNEAQ. V shed 5 bases, J shed 4 bases, and the junction held 4 bases outside the gene matches. Here the CDR3 DNA reads TGTGCCAGCAGCGGGGGACAGTTCACCGGGGAGCTGTTTTTT. Protein sequence: CASSGGQFTGELFF.

The chain combines TRBV5-6 with TRBJ2-7, with 14 bases lining up with TRBD2. The CDR3 is made up of 15 amino acids. Germline loops: CDR1 SGHDT, CDR2 YYEEEE. The V gene end was trimmed by 4 bases and the J gene end by 2 bases; junction bases not matched to a gene: 2. The DNA of the CDR3 is TGTGCCAGCAGCCGACTAGCGGGGGGGACCTACGAGCAGTACTTC. Amino acid sequence: CASSRLAGGTYEQYF.

The chain has TRBV5-1 and TRBJ2-7; D is possibly TRBD1 (7 bases). The CDR3 is 15 residues long. Germline-derived CDR1 and CDR2 are SGHRS and YFSETQ. Trimming shortened V by 5 bases and J by 0 bases, and 15 bases separated the two germline ends. CDR3 DNA sequence: TGCGCCAGCAGTTCTGGGGGGACAGACTCCTACGAGCAGTACGTC. The encoded protein is CASSSGGTDSYEQYV.

This sequence joins TRBV29-1 and TRBJ2-5; D might be TRBD2 (7 bases). Germline V CDR1 and CDR2: SQVTM, ANQGSEA. V was clipped by 4 bases and J by 5 bases, with 14 bases between them. CDR3 size: 13 residues. The CDR3 loop is CSVGGGARETQYF. The CDR3 DNA sequence: TGCAGCGTTGGTGGGGGGGCTCGTGAGACCCAGTACTTC. The variable domain in full, completed from reference TRBV29-1 and TRBJ2-5, reads SAVISQKPSRDICQRGTSLTIQCQVDSQVTMMFWYRQQPGQSLTLIATANQGSEATYESGFVIDKFPISRPNLTFSTLTVSNMSPEDSSIYLCSVGGGARETQYFGPGTRLLVL.

The V call is TRBV2, the J call TRBJ2-3; maybe TRBD1 (5 bases). CDR1 is SNHLY, CDR2 FYNNEI, per germline. The CDR3 loop spans 15 amino acids. Trimming stripped 5 bases from V and 6 bases from J, with 18 bases between. The CDR3 sequence is CASSPGPSRSDTQYF. CDR3 sequence (DNA): TGTGCCAGCAGTCCAGGGCCCTCCCGGTCGGATACGCAGTATTTT.

The chain carries TRBV27 and TRBJ1-6; D is undetermined. The CDR3 covers 14 residues. V gave up 7 bases and J gave up 7 bases, with 14 bases separating them. The V gene's germline CDR1 is MNHEY and CDR2 SMNVEV (reference sequence). CDR3: CASNPARSNSPLHF. Here the CDR3 DNA reads TGTGCCAGCAACCCAGCAAGGAGCAATTCACCCCTCCACTTT.

The chain recombines TRBV9 with TRBJ2-2, with unresolved D. The germline V gene has CDR1 SGDLS and CDR2 YYNGEE. CDR3 length equals 14 residues. Trimming took off 4 bases at V and 3 bases at J, with 10 bases between the two ends. The DNA of the CDR3 is TGTGCCAGCAGCCCCCGGGTCTACACCGGGGAGCTGTTTTTT. It encodes CASSPRVYTGELFF. Together with reference TRBV9 and TRBJ2-2, the CDR3 gives the full variable domain: DSGVTQTPKHLITATGQRVTLRCSPRSGDLSVYWYQQSLDQGLQFLIQYYNGEERAKGNILERFSAQQFPDLHSELNLSSLELGDSALYFCASSPRVYTGELFFGEGSRLTVL.

This sequence joins TRBV19 and TRBJ2-5, with a possible D match to TRBD1 (6 bases). Trimming removed 7 bases from V and 5 bases from J, with 14 bases in between. Germline V CDR1 and CDR2: LNHDA, SQIVND (reference sequence). The CDR3 loop spans 13 amino acids. The CDR3 nucleotides are TGTGCCAGTAAAGGACAGATTTGGGAGACCCAGTACTTC. Amino acids: CASKGQIWETQYF.

V and J are TRBV14 and TRBJ1-2; 12 positions match TRBD1. Germline V gene sequence: CDR1 SGHDN, CDR2 FVKESK. V lost 4 bases to trimming and J lost 0 bases; unmatched junction nucleotides: 9. The CDR3 extends over 18 amino acids. CDR3 bases: TGTGCCAGCAGCCCCGTACCGGGACAGGGGGCTGCTAACTATGGCTACACCTTC. Its translation: CASSPVPGQGAANYGYTF.

The CDR3 region is CASTGQGLTSGELFF. The CDR3 nucleotides are TGTGCCAGCACCGGACAGGGGTTAACTTCCGGGGAGCTGTTTTTT. The gene calls are TRBV13 and TRBJ2-2, with TRBD1 matching 9 bases. V gave up 7 bases and J gave up 6 bases; unmatched junction bases: 9. Germline values: CDR1 PRHDT, CDR2 FYEKMQ (reference sequence). The CDR3 extends over 15 amino acids.

The chain is built from TRBV4-3 and TRBJ1-6; tentative D call: TRBD1 (6 bases). Trimming took off 3 bases at V and 8 bases at J, with 14 bases between the two ends. Germline CDR1 reads LGHNA; CDR2 reads YSLEER. This CDR3 contains 15 residues. DNA for the CDR3: TGCGCCAGCAGCCAGGTCCGGGACACTTATTCACCCCTCCACTTT. This codes for CASSQVRDTYSPLHF.

This chain uses TRBV29-1 with TRBJ1-5; TRBD1 is a possible D gene (5 bases). The CDR3 is made up of 13 amino acids. Germline lookup yields CDR1 SQVTM and CDR2 ANQGSEA. V shed 4 bases and J shed 6 bases, with 13 bases lying between them. For the CDR3, the DNA is TGCAGCGTTGGAAAGACAGCAGCTCAGCCCCAGCATTTT. Encoded protein: CSVGKTAAQPQHF.

The rearrangement links TRBV5-1 to TRBJ1-2, with a weak D call TRBD1 (5 bases). Trimming cost V 0 bases and J 6 bases, with 12 bases left between them. This CDR3 has 14 residues. Germline V gene lookup returns CDR1 SGHRS and CDR2 YFSETQ. The CDR3: CASSLASQGHGYTF. CDR3 nucleotides: TGCGCCAGCAGCTTGGCCAGTCAGGGTCATGGCTACACCTTC.

The chain couples TRBV2 to TRBJ2-2, with a tentative D call TRBD1 (6 bases). This CDR3 region has 12 residues. V lost 10 bases and J 6 bases, leaving 12 bases between the germline ends. The germline V gene encodes CDR1 SNHLY and CDR2 FYNNEI. Here the CDR3 DNA reads TGTGCCACCAAACAGGGACCCGGGGAGCTGTTTTTT. It is translated as CATKQGPGELFF.

The rearrangement uses TRBV11-2 and TRBJ2-7; TRBD1 aligns across 9 bases. The length of the CDR3 is 15 residues. Germline assignment: CDR1 SGHAT and CDR2 FQNNGV. The junction had 6 bases not matched to a gene; V was cut back by 4 bases and J by 2 bases. As DNA, the CDR3 is TGTGCCAGCAGCTCGGACAGGGGTCCCCCCTACGAGCAGTACGTC. Its protein is CASSSDRGPPYEQYV.

The J gene is TRBJ2-3, the V gene TRBV27, with D possibly matching TRBD2 (6 bases). V shed 7 bases and J shed 4 bases, with 15 bases lying between them. The germline CDR1 and CDR2 sequences are MNHEY and SMNVEV (reference sequence). The CDR3 is 14 residues long. CDR3 sequence reads: CASMKPTGADTQYF. The CDR3 nucleotides are TGTGCCAGCATGAAACCAACGGGAGCAGATACGCAGTATTTT.

J is TRBJ2-1 and V is TRBV4-2; the match to TRBD2 covers 8 bases. The CDR3 has 16 amino acids. The trim removed 1 base at V and 7 bases at J, leaving 9 bases unmatched. Germline lookup yields CDR1 LGHNA and CDR2 YNFKEQ. CDR3 residues: CASSQGLAGVMNEQFF. DNA of the CDR3: TGTGCCAGCAGCCAAGGCCTAGCGGGTGTTATGAATGAGCAGTTCTTC.

V usage is TRBV29-1 and J usage is TRBJ1-4, with 8 bases lining up with TRBD1. CDR1 and CDR2 (germline): SQVTM, ANQGSEA. V trimming: 4 bases; J trimming: 8 bases; junction bases outside the gene matches: 3. The CDR3 runs 12 residues. The DNA for the CDR3 is TGCAGCGTTGGGAGACAGGGGGAAAAACTGTTTTTT. Its translation is CSVGRQGEKLFF.

The V call is TRBV4-3, the J call TRBJ2-1, with D maybe TRBD1 (6 bases). The germline V and J ends were trimmed by 0 bases and 6 bases, with 15 bases remaining between them. The CDR3 is made up of 16 amino acids. Germline values: CDR1 LGHNA, CDR2 YSLEER. The CDR3 coding sequence is TGCGCCAGCAGCCAAGAAAGTCCAGGGGCGGCCAATGAGCAGTTCTTC. It specifies CASSQESPGAANEQFF.

This chain uses TRBV28 with TRBJ1-1; no reliable D call. V was pared by 2 bases and J by 1 base, with 8 bases between. Looked up from germline, CDR1 is MDHEN and CDR2 is SYDVKM. CDR3 length: 14 residues. The CDR3 DNA is TGTGCCAGCAGTTTAGGAGGGTGGAACACTGAAGCTTTCTTT. Amino acids: CASSLGGWNTEAFF. Variable domain in full (rest from reference TRBV28 and TRBJ1-1): DVKVTQSSRYLVKRTGEKVFLECVQDMDHENMFWYRQDPGLGLRLIYFSYDVKMKEKGDIPEGYSVSREKKERFSLILESASTNQTSMYLCASSLGGWNTEAFFGQGTRLTVV.

V is TRBV4-3 and J is TRBJ2-1, with a tentative D call TRBD2 (5 bases). V was pared by 4 bases and J by 5 bases, with 15 bases between. The CDR3 length is 15 residues. CDR1 and CDR2 (germline): LGHNA, YSLEER. The DNA of the CDR3 is TGCGCCAGCAGCCGGGTAGCGAACCCTAACAATGAGCAGTTCTTC. Translating gives CASSRVANPNNEQFF.

The chain combines TRBV5-1 with TRBJ1-1; TRBD1 agrees at 7 bases. The CDR3 consists of 15 residues. V lost 3 bases to trimming and J lost 0 bases; unmatched junction nucleotides: 5. CDR1 SGHRS and CDR2 YFSETQ come from the germline V gene. CDR3 region: CASSSPGTVNTEAFF. The CDR3 coding sequence is TGCGCCAGCAGCTCGCCCGGGACAGTGAACACTGAAGCTTTCTTT.

The J gene is TRBJ1-3, the V gene TRBV4-2; TRBD1 is a possible D gene (5 bases). Trimming left V 4 bases short and J 4 bases short, with 14 bases between. Per the germline V gene, CDR1 is LGHNA and CDR2 is YNFKEQ. This CDR3 spans 15 amino acids. CDR3 nucleotide sequence: TGTGCCAGCAGCCCCGGGGGGGGAGGCGGAAACACCATATATTTT. This encodes CASSPGGGGGNTIYF.

V usage is TRBV4-2 and J usage is TRBJ2-5, with 11 bases identical to TRBD1. CDR1 and CDR2 (germline): LGHNA, YNFKEQ. CDR3 length: 16 amino acids. V was pared by 0 bases and J by 4 bases, with 4 bases of the junction left unmatched. CDR3 nucleotide sequence: TGTGCCAGCAGCCAAGATGGGACAGGGGGTGGAGAGACCCAGTACTTC. This gives the protein CASSQDGTGGGETQYF.

The chain carries TRBV27 and TRBJ2-7; 7 positions match TRBD1. There are 16 residues in the CDR3. The germline V gene has CDR1 MNHEY and CDR2 SMNVEV (reference sequence). V was clipped by 3 bases and J by 2 bases; unmatched bases: 10. The CDR3: CASSFSPDRAPYEQYF. The DNA of the CDR3 is TGTGCCAGCAGTTTCTCCCCCGACAGGGCCCCCTACGAGCAGTACTTC.

This sequence joins TRBV7-8 and TRBJ1-2; 7 bases align to TRBD1. The length of the CDR3 is 13 residues. J gave up 6 bases and V 5 bases, and 6 bases lay outside the gene matches. Germline V CDR1 and CDR2: SGHVS, FQNEAQ. CDR3 sequence: CASSVDRRDGYTF. CDR3 nucleotide sequence: TGTGCCAGCAGCGTGGACAGGAGGGATGGCTACACCTTC.